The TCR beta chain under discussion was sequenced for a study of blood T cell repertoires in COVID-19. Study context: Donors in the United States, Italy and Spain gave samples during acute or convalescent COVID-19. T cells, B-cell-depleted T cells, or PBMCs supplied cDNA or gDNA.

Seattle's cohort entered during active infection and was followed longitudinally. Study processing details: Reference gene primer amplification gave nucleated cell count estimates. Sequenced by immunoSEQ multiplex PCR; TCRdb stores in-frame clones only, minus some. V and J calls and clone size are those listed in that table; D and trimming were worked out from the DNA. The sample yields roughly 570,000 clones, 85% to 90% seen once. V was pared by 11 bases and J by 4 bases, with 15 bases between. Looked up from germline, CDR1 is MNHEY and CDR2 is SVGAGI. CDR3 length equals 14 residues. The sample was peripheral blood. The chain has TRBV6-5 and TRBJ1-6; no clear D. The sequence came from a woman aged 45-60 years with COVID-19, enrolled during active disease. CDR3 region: CAVKNREYNSPLHF. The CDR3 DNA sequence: TGTGCCGTTAAAAACCGGGAGTATAATTCACCCCTCCACTTT.